Each of the 26 T cell receptor beta chains below was sequenced from the same sample in a study of identical twins. MiXCR was run by TCRdb on the 5' RACE reads, yielding one entry per CDR3 protein. The sample consists of hundreds of thousands of distinct CDR3 sequences, roughly 20% of them appearing once. This sample was shared with a second study, whose subject was T cells expressing NK-cell markers.

What was sequenced was PBMCs. The origin of the receptors is a woman between 18 and 29 years old in good health.

In this sample, this clonotype turned up a few times. In nucleotides, the CDR3 is TGTGCCAGCAGTTCCCCTGGACTAGCGGGATTCGGCGAGCAGTACTTC. This translates into CASSSPGLAGFGEQYF. The chain links TRBV12-3 or TRBV12-4 to TRBJ2-7, with 12 bases lining up with TRBD2. The CDR3 is made up of 16 amino acids. V was clipped by 4 bases and J by 6 bases; unmatched bases: 10.

The CDR3 bases are TGCAGTGCACGTAGCGGGAGGGCCCGGGAGGAGCAGTTCTTC. It yields the protein CSARSGRAREEQFF. This chain uses TRBV20-1 with TRBJ2-1; TRBD2 matches at 11 bases. The germline V gene encodes CDR1 DFQATT and CDR2 SNEGSKA (reference sequence). V trimming: 6 bases; J trimming: 10 bases; junction bases outside the gene matches: 11. The CDR3 has 14 residues.

This clonotype was recorded a few times. V is TRBV7-9 and J is TRBJ1-1; D is unclear. Germline V gene lookup returns CDR1 SEHNR and CDR2 FQNEAQ (reference sequence). Trimming left V 6 bases short and J 2 bases short, with 13 bases between. The CDR3 length is 14 residues. CDR3 sequence (DNA): TGTGCCAGCAGACAGACCGGGGAAAACACTGAAGCTTTCTTT. Residues: CASRQTGENTEAFF.

There are a few counts of this clonotype. The V and J genes are TRBV29-1 and TRBJ2-5; 8 bases fit TRBD2. V was pared by 7 bases and J by 3 bases, with 4 bases of the junction left unmatched. The CDR3 is 12 residues long. CDR1 is SQVTM, CDR2 ANQGSEA, per germline. In DNA form, the CDR3 reads TGCAGCGGTGCGGGAGGAGAAGAGACCCAGTACTTC. Translating gives CSGAGGEETQYF.

This clonotype has just a few counts. CDR3 amino acids: CSARVGRGLLAPQETQYF. The CDR3 DNA reads TGCAGTGCTAGAGTTGGTCGGGGATTACTAGCGCCACAAGAGACCCAGTACTTC. The V call is TRBV20-1, the J call TRBJ2-5, with 7 bases fitting TRBD2. This CDR3 contains 18 residues. Germline V CDR1 and CDR2: DFQATT, SNEGSKA (reference sequence). J gave up 2 bases and V 1 base, and 16 bases lay outside the gene matches.

This clonotype was counted ten times or more. This chain connects TRBV6-1 to TRBJ2-5; TRBD2 matches at 12 bases. Losses at the gene ends were 5 bases for V and 6 bases for J; bases not matched to a gene: 7. CDR3 size: 15 residues. The germline V gene has CDR1 MNHNS and CDR2 SASEGT. CDR3 protein: CASSTGLAGRKTQYF. The CDR3 nucleotides are TGTGCCAGCAGTACGGGACTAGCGGGTCGTAAGACCCAGTACTTC.

The CDR3 reads CASSERQGRNGYTF. In DNA, the CDR3 is TGTGCCAGCAGTGAACGGCAGGGAAGGAATGGCTACACCTTC. This chain links TRBV2 with TRBJ1-2, with D possibly being TRBD1 (5 bases). Germline CDR1 and CDR2: SNHLY and FYNNEI. This CDR3 contains 14 residues. The V gene lost 2 bases and the J gene lost 6 bases, with 13 bases spanning the gap.

This clonotype was counted between two and nine times. The genes are TRBV30 and TRBJ1-2; a weak D match, TRBD1 (5 bases). CDR1 and CDR2 (germline): GTSNPN, SVGIG (reference sequence). V lost 1 base and J lost 13, with 13 bases in between. The CDR3 runs 11 residues. In nucleotides, the CDR3 is TGTGCCTGGAGTGCGAGGGGAGGTCGCACCTTC. Protein product: CAWSARGGRTF.

This clonotype was detected only a few times. This rearrangement joins TRBV12-3 or TRBV12-4 to TRBJ2-1, with D uncertain. The CDR3 is 13 residues long. Trimming cost V 6 bases and J 7 bases, with 13 bases left between them. DNA of the CDR3: TGTGCCAGCAGAACCGGTATGAGGAATGAGCAGTTCTTC. This gives the protein CASRTGMRNEQFF.

This clonotype has a handful of counts. The chain has TRBV12-3 or TRBV12-4 and TRBJ1-3; unclear D gene. V lost 2 bases to trimming and J lost 4 bases, with 6 bases between them. The CDR3 spans 13 residues. As DNA, the CDR3 is TGTGCCAGCAGTTTAATGGGAGGAAACACCATATATTTT. This gives the protein CASSLMGGNTIYF.

This clonotype was counted only a few times. The chain carries TRBV27 and TRBJ2-5, with a weak D call TRBD1 (6 bases). CDR1 is MNHEY and CDR2 is SMNVEV in the germline V gene (reference sequence). The V end lost 5 bases, the J end lost 2 bases, and 9 bases lay between the germline ends. The CDR3 has 13 amino acids. Here the CDR3 DNA reads TGTGCCAGCAGTCGAAGGGGGCAAGAGACCCAGTACTTC. Residues: CASSRRGQETQYF.

This clonotype was counted only a few times. The CDR3 DNA is TGCAGTGCTATAGCGGATAGCTCCTACAATGAGCAGTTCTTC. Amino acid sequence: CSAIADSSYNEQFF. V usage is TRBV20-1 and J usage is TRBJ2-1; tentative D call: TRBD2 (6 bases). V lost 4 bases to trimming and J lost 0 bases, with 10 bases between them. The CDR3 length is 14 residues. The germline CDR1 and CDR2 sequences are DFQATT and SNEGSKA (reference sequence).

The genes are TRBV25-1 and TRBJ2-3; 7 bases are a match to TRBD2. V lost 3 bases and J lost 1; bases outside the gene matches: 7. CDR1 and CDR2 (germline): MGHDK, SYGVNS. This CDR3 is 16 amino acids long. The CDR3 sequence: CASSDPRLAGTDTQYF. The CDR3 DNA is TGTGCCAGCAGTGATCCTCGTCTAGCGGGCACAGATACGCAGTATTTT. Drawing the rest from reference TRBV25-1 and TRBJ2-3, the complete variable domain is EADIYQTPRYLVIGTGKKITLECSQTMGHDKMYWYQQDPGMELHLIHYSYGVNSTEKGDLSSESTVSRIRTEHFPLTLESARPSHTSQYLCASSDPRLAGTDTQYFGPGTRLTVL.

The chain has TRBV13 and TRBJ2-1, with 15 bases aligning to TRBD2. V lost 7 bases to trimming and J lost 4 bases; unmatched junction nucleotides: 11. The CDR3 is 18 residues long. Germline assignment: CDR1 PRHDT and CDR2 FYEKMQ (reference sequence). The DNA of the CDR3 is TGTGCCAGCATCCCTCCGGGACTAGCGGGGGGACCTTACAATGAGCAGTTCTTC. Amino acids: CASIPPGLAGGPYNEQFF.

This clonotype was counted only a few times. V usage is TRBV5-1 and J usage is TRBJ2-7, with 8 nucleotides matching TRBD1. CDR3 length: 17 residues. Germline trimming cut 4 bases from V and 6 bases from J; bases unmatched to any gene: 18. Germline CDR1 is SGHRS and CDR2 is YFSETQ. The CDR3 spells CASSPKTGASLGSEQYF. DNA of the CDR3: TGCGCCAGCAGCCCCAAGACAGGGGCCTCCTTGGGTAGCGAGCAGTACTTC.

The chain has TRBV6-5 and TRBJ2-1, with a weak D call TRBD2 (5 bases). This CDR3 has 11 residues. Trimming shortened V by 2 bases and J by 10 bases, and 6 bases separated the two germline ends. CDR1 is MNHEY and CDR2 is SVGAGI in the germline V gene. CDR3 residues: CASSYEREQFF. In DNA, the CDR3 is TGTGCCAGCAGTTACGAGCGGGAGCAGTTCTTC.

This clonotype has a count of ten or more. The chain recombines TRBV12-3 or TRBV12-4 with TRBJ2-2; TRBD2 might be the D (6 bases). This CDR3 has 13 amino acids. The germline V and J ends were trimmed by 3 bases and 7 bases, with 9 bases remaining between them. In DNA form, the CDR3 reads TGTGCCAGCAGTTTCGGAGCGGGCGGGGAGCTGTTTTTT. The encoded protein is CASSFGAGGELFF.

This sequence joins TRBV6-2 or TRBV6-3 and TRBJ2-1; D is unclear. Germline loops: CDR1 MNHEY, CDR2 SVGEGT. The CDR3 has 12 residues. Trimming pared 6 bases from V and 7 bases from J, leaving 10 bases between. In nucleotides, the CDR3 is TGTGCCAGCAGACATTTAGTGAATGAGCAGTTCTTC. Translated, it gives CASRHLVNEQFF.

The chain employs TRBV7-9 and TRBJ2-2, with TRBD2 identical over 10 bases. The V segment lost 8 bases and the J segment 0 bases; nucleotides outside the gene matches: 9. The CDR3 is 17 amino acids. From germline, CDR1 is SEHNR and CDR2 FQNEAQ (reference sequence). CDR3 in amino acids: CASGGLARISNTGELFF. The DNA of the CDR3 is TGTGCCAGCGGGGGACTAGCGCGTATTTCGAACACCGGGGAGCTGTTTTTT.

This clonotype was seen at least ten times. The CDR3 coding sequence is TGTGCCAGCAGCTCTGGGAGGTTCGAAAACATTCAGTACTTC. Protein product: CASSSGRFENIQYF. The chain couples TRBV6-1 to TRBJ2-4; D is possibly TRBD2 (6 bases). Trimming took 6 bases from V and 5 from J, leaving 14 bases between them. Germline CDR1 is MNHNS and CDR2 is SASEGT. The CDR3 contains 14 residues.

This clonotype was observed a single time. The rearrangement links TRBV3-1 to TRBJ1-2; tentatively, D is TRBD1 (6 bases). This CDR3 has 13 amino acids. The ends were cut back, 2 bases at V and 7 bases at J, with 11 bases in the middle. Germline assignment: CDR1 LGHDT and CDR2 YNNKEL (reference sequence). The CDR3 loop is CASSQTRGFGYTF. The CDR3 region has the DNA TGTGCCAGCAGCCAAACAAGGGGGTTTGGCTACACCTTC.

J is TRBJ2-5 and V is TRBV29-1, with 10 bases that match TRBD2. The CDR3 has 15 amino acids. The V gene end was trimmed by 4 bases and the J gene end by 7 bases; junction bases not matched to a gene: 12. Germline-derived CDR1 and CDR2 are SQVTM and ANQGSEA. CDR3 sequence: CSVGKVAGGRGTQYF. In DNA, the CDR3 is TGCAGCGTTGGGAAGGTAGCGGGGGGCCGAGGGACCCAGTACTTC.

The gene calls are TRBV29-1 and TRBJ1-1; the D is unclear. Looked up from germline, CDR1 is SQVTM and CDR2 is ANQGSEA. This CDR3 contains 12 residues. The ends were cut back, 4 bases at V and 0 bases at J, with 6 bases in the middle. CDR3 nucleotides: TGCAGCGTTGTTCTCCTGAACACTGAAGCTTTCTTT. Protein: CSVVLLNTEAFF.

There are a few counts of this clonotype. V gene TRBV3-1 combines with J gene TRBJ1-3; D is unresolved. Germline lookup yields CDR1 LGHDT and CDR2 YNNKEL (reference sequence). Trimming stripped 4 bases from V and 4 bases from J, with 8 bases between. The CDR3 is 13 residues long. For the CDR3, the DNA is TGTGCCAGCAGCCGTAGTGAAGGAAACACCATATATTTT. Its translation: CASSRSEGNTIYF.

The chain is built from TRBV6-1 and TRBJ1-2; D call uncertain. Trimming shortened V by 5 bases and J by 2 bases, and 9 bases separated the two germline ends. The length of the CDR3 is 13 residues. Germline V gene lookup returns CDR1 MNHNS and CDR2 SASEGT. CDR3 in DNA: TGTGCCAGCAGTAAGGTGGAGAACTATGGCTACACCTTC. Amino acid sequence: CASSKVENYGYTF.

V and J are TRBV5-1 and TRBJ2-7, with D possibly TRBD1 on 5 matching bases. Germline CDR1 SGHRS, CDR2 YFSETQ. This CDR3 has 12 residues. Trimming took 4 bases from V and 6 from J, leaving 11 bases between them. CDR3 in amino acids: CASSSQGFEQYF. CDR3 DNA: TGCGCCAGCAGCAGCCAGGGATTCGAGCAGTACTTC.